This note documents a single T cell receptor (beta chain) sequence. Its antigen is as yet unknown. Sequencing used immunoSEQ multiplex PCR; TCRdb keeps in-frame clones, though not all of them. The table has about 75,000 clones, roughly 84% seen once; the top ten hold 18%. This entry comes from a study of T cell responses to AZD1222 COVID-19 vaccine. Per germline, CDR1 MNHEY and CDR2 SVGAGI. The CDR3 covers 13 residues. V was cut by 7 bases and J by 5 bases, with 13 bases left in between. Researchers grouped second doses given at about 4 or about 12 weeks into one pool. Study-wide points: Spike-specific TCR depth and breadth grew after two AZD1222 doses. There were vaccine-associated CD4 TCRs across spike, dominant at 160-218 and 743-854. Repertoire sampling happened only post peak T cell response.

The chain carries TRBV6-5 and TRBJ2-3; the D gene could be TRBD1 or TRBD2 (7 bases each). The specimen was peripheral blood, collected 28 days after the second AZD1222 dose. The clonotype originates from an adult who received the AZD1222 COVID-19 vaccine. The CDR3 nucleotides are TGTGCCAGCATCGCCAGGGGGGGAGATACGCAGTATTTT. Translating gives CASIARGGDTQYF.